Below, 17 T cell receptor beta chains from the same sample are listed, as sequenced in a study of brain T cells in children with intractable seizures. Sequenced by immunoSEQ multiplex PCR; TCRdb stores in-frame clones only, minus some. The table includes roughly 80,000 clones, under 95% detected once. The sample here was peripheral blood, taken at surgery. All receptors come from a boy in the first two years of life with tuberous sclerosis and intractable seizures.

The V call is TRBV29-1, the J call TRBJ1-4, with a weak D call TRBD1 (6 bases). Trimming cost V 3 bases and J 8 bases, with 16 bases left between them. The CDR3 is 14 residues long. The germline V gene has CDR1 SQVTM and CDR2 ANQGSEA. DNA of the CDR3: TGCAGCGTTGAGCCACAGGGAAAAGAAGAAAAACTGTTTTTT. Its protein product is CSVEPQGKEEKLFF.

The chain is built from TRBV4-1 and TRBJ2-1; D gene uncertain. Trimming removed 4 bases from V and 0 bases from J, with 7 bases in between. The CDR3 runs to 14 residues. CDR1 and CDR2 from the germline V gene are MGHRA and YSYEKL. In nucleotides, the CDR3 is TGCGCCAGCAGCCTGGATAGCTCCTACAATGAGCAGTTCTTC. This codes for CASSLDSSYNEQFF.

The chain couples TRBV3-1 (or the pseudogene TRBV3-2) to TRBJ2-3; D is unclear. Trimming shortened V by 3 bases and J by 3 bases, and 13 bases separated the two germline ends. The CDR3 has 15 amino acids. CDR1 LGHDT and CDR2 YNNKEL come from the germline V gene (reference sequence). Here the CDR3 DNA reads TGTGCCAGCAGCCACTACAGTTCTCGGACAGATACGCAGTATTTT. Amino acids: CASSHYSSRTDTQYF.

The V call is TRBV6-5, the J call TRBJ2-7; D tentatively reads TRBD1 or TRBD2 (5 bases each). The V gene's germline CDR1 is MNHEY and CDR2 SVGAGI. Trimming cost V 6 bases and J 7 bases, with 16 bases left between them. This CDR3 is built from 13 residues. The CDR3: CASRGDRRYEQYF. CDR3 nucleotides: TGTGCCAGCAGGGGGGACCGCAGGTATGAGCAGTACTTC.

This chain uses TRBV20-1 with TRBJ2-5; no firm D call. Per the germline V gene, CDR1 is DFQATT and CDR2 is SNEGSKA (reference sequence). The CDR3 has 11 residues. Trimming removed 4 bases at V and 5 bases at J, with 8 bases between. In DNA, the CDR3 is TGCAGTGCTATGGTCGGGGAGACCCAGTACTTC. It is translated as CSAMVGETQYF.

V is TRBV7-9 and J is TRBJ1-1; D unclear. The germline V gene encodes CDR1 SEHNR and CDR2 FQNEAQ (reference sequence). The ends were cut back, 1 base at V and 5 bases at J, with 11 bases in the middle. This CDR3 is 14 amino acids long. The DNA of the CDR3 is TGTGCCAGCAGCTTAGGTGGAGGGATGACTGAAGCTTTCTTT. It codes for CASSLGGGMTEAFF.

This chain joins TRBV7-9 and TRBJ1-6; no definite D call. The CDR3 has 15 amino acids. V was pared by 4 bases and J by 8 bases, with 15 bases between. The germline CDR1 and CDR2 sequences are SEHNR and FQNEAQ (reference sequence). CDR3 protein: CASSSASQADSPLHF. DNA of the CDR3: TGTGCCAGCAGCTCCGCCAGTCAAGCGGATTCACCCCTCCACTTT.

The gene calls are TRBV12-3 or TRBV12-4 and TRBJ2-2; D is possibly TRBD1 (5 bases). V shed 2 bases and J shed 7 bases, with 8 bases lying between them. The CDR3 length is 13 residues. The CDR3 DNA follows: TGTGCCAGCAGTTTACAGGGCAGCGGGGAGCTGTTTTTT. Translation: CASSLQGSGELFF.

This rearrangement joins TRBV5-1 to TRBJ2-7; 7 bases align to TRBD1. J lost 6 bases, V lost 0 bases, and 0 bases had no gene match. CDR3 length: 12 amino acids. Germline CDR1 is SGHRS and CDR2 is YFSETQ. CDR3 residues: CASSLDRGEQYF. As DNA, the CDR3 is TGCGCCAGCAGCTTGGACAGGGGCGAGCAGTACTTC.

This clone is a singleton in its sample. The chain combines TRBV9 with TRBJ2-5, with D perhaps TRBD1 (6 bases). Germline CDR1 is SGDLS and CDR2 is YYNGEE. The CDR3 totals 15 residues. Between the trimmed V and J ends, which lost 0 bases and 1 base, there was a span of 10 bases. The CDR3 reads CASSVADSFQETQYF. The CDR3 DNA reads as TGTGCCAGCAGCGTAGCGGACAGCTTCCAAGAGACCCAGTACTTC.

V usage is TRBV5-3 and J usage is TRBJ1-4, with 8 bases matching TRBD1. TRBV5-3 is classed as an ORF, of uncertain function. Losses at the gene ends were 2 bases for V and 6 bases for J; bases not matched to a gene: 15. CDR3 length equals 18 residues. CDR3 DNA sequence: TGTGCCAGAAGCTTACCTAGAGGGACAGGCGGAGAGCATGAAAAACTGTTTTTT. Protein product: CARSLPRGTGGEHEKLFF.

This chain connects TRBV10-3 to TRBJ1-4; D unclear. This CDR3 has 15 amino acids. Trimming left V 3 bases short and J 8 bases short, with 16 bases between. Germline values: CDR1 ENHRY, CDR2 SYGVKD. The CDR3 coding sequence is TGTGCCATCAGTGAAGGTGTCAGGTTAAGAGAAAAACTGTTTTTT. Its protein product is CAISEGVRLREKLFF.

This clone was recorded only once. The rearrangement uses TRBV5-1 and TRBJ2-7; TRBD2 matches 11 bases. Germline values: CDR1 SGHRS, CDR2 YFSETQ. The V gene end was trimmed by 6 bases and the J gene end by 5 bases; junction bases not matched to a gene: 7. This CDR3 contains 14 residues. Here the CDR3 DNA reads TGCGCCAGCAACTTACTAGCGGGAGAAGACGAGCAGTACTTC. Translation gives CASNLLAGEDEQYF.

This clone appeared once. The rearrangement uses TRBV6-5 and TRBJ1-1; the D is unclear. Germline CDR1 and CDR2: MNHEY and SVGAGI. The length of the CDR3 is 13 residues. Trimming stripped 5 bases from V and 2 bases from J, with 9 bases between. CDR3 DNA: TGTGCCAGCAGTAGAACAGCTAACACTGAAGCTTTCTTT. The encoded protein is CASSRTANTEAFF.

J is TRBJ1-2 and V is TRBV12-3 or TRBV12-4; D might be TRBD1 (6 bases). Trimming took 5 bases from V and 2 from J, leaving 9 bases between them. This CDR3 contains 13 residues. CDR3 loop: CASSRTENYGYTF. CDR3 bases: TGTGCCAGCAGTAGGACAGAGAACTATGGCTACACCTTC.

The chain is built from TRBV5-6 and TRBJ1-2; possible D gene TRBD1, 6 bases. The germline V gene encodes CDR1 SGHDT and CDR2 YYEEEE. There are 15 residues in the CDR3. Trimming removed 0 bases at V and 6 bases at J, with 15 bases between. CDR3 sequence reads: CASSLANPTGHGYTF. The CDR3 DNA reads as TGTGCCAGCAGCTTGGCCAACCCGACAGGACATGGCTACACCTTC.

This clone was observed a single time. This rearrangement joins TRBV28 to TRBJ1-3; possibly TRBD1 for D (5 bases). The CDR3 is 14 residues long. Germline V lookup: CDR1 MDHEN, CDR2 SYDVKM. Trimming removed 4 bases from V and 4 bases from J, with 11 bases in between. CDR3 amino acids: CASSWGGGGNTIYF. Written as DNA, the CDR3 is TGTGCCAGCAGTTGGGGGGGAGGAGGAAACACCATATATTTT. Full variable domain (rest looked up from reference TRBV28 and TRBJ1-3): DVKVTQSSRYLVKRTGEKVFLECVQDMDHENMFWYRQDPGLGLRLIYFSYDVKMKEKGDIPEGYSVSREKKERFSLILESASTNQTSMYLCASSWGGGGNTIYFGEGSWLTVV.